Following are 20 T cell receptor beta chains from one sample sequenced in a study of T-cell reconstitution after alpha-beta-depleted transplantation in children. Preparation of the TCRbeta library used unique molecular identifiers. TCRdb reanalysed the PCR reads using MiXCR and keeps one entry per CDR3 protein. The top ten hold about 41% of the sample, which has fewer than 250,000 distinct CDR3 sequences, roughly 18% seen once. Source: PBMCs, mostly from graft donor cells, taken 360 days after TCRalphabeta/CD19-depleted stem cell transplant. Receptor source: a male patient aged 2 to 9 who had a stem cell transplant for acute lymphoblastic leukemia, so the T cells may come from the graft donor.

The chain recombines TRBV15 with TRBJ2-1, with 10 bases identical to TRBD2. The germline gives CDR1 LNHNV, CDR2 YYDKDF (reference sequence). With 0 bases clipped from V and 8 bases from J, the junction kept 4 bases outside the gene matches. The CDR3 runs to 15 residues. CDR3 region: CATSRDQLAGDEQFF. CDR3 DNA sequence: TGTGCCACCAGCAGAGATCAGCTAGCGGGGGATGAGCAGTTCTTC.

The chain couples TRBV6-1 to TRBJ1-2, with 7 bases identical to TRBD1. Germline V gene sequence: CDR1 MNHNS, CDR2 SASEGT. V shed 6 bases, J shed 0 bases, and the junction held 4 bases outside the gene matches. There are 14 residues in the CDR3. CDR3: CASRKQGTNYGYTF. CDR3 bases: TGTGCCAGCAGGAAACAGGGGACTAACTATGGCTACACCTTC.

The rearrangement links TRBV5-1 to TRBJ2-7; D perhaps matches TRBD1 (6 bases). V shed 2 bases and J shed 2 bases, with 14 bases lying between them. This CDR3 spans 15 amino acids. CDR1 is SGHRS, CDR2 YFSETQ, per germline. The CDR3, as DNA: TGCGCCAGCAGCTTCGATCGACAGGACGCCTACGAGCAGTACTTC. The encoded protein is CASSFDRQDAYEQYF.

In its sample, this clonotype was seen once. Here the CDR3 DNA reads TGTGCCAGCAGTTCCCCAGGGGGCGGCCAAGAGACCCAGTACTTC. It codes for CASSSPGGGQETQYF. The chain couples TRBV28 to TRBJ2-5; the match to TRBD1 covers 8 bases. V was clipped by 4 bases and J by 1 base; unmatched bases: 5. The germline gives CDR1 MDHEN, CDR2 SYDVKM. The CDR3 is 15 amino acids.

This clonotype was observed a handful of times. CDR3 in amino acids: CASSHPGQGAFF. The CDR3 bases are TGTGCCAGCAGTCACCCGGGACAGGGAGCTTTCTTT. The J gene is TRBJ1-1, the V gene TRBV28, with 9 bases lining up with TRBD1. CDR1 and CDR2 from the germline V gene are MDHEN and SYDVKM. The CDR3 loop spans 12 amino acids. Germline trimming cut 5 bases from V and 10 bases from J; bases unmatched to any gene: 5.

The chain couples TRBV2 to TRBJ2-5; D unclear. There are 16 residues in the CDR3. CDR1 is SNHLY and CDR2 is FYNNEI in the germline V gene. V dropped 0 bases and J dropped 2 bases, with 13 bases sitting between them. CDR3 in amino acids: CASSEAGPRTQETQYF. CDR3 nucleotide sequence: TGTGCCAGCAGTGAAGCGGGTCCGCGCACACAAGAGACCCAGTACTTC.

This chain links TRBV5-1 with TRBJ1-1; the D is unclear. Looked up from germline, CDR1 is SGHRS and CDR2 is YFSETQ. The CDR3 consists of 12 residues. V dropped 4 bases and J dropped 2 bases, with 6 bases sitting between them. The CDR3 reads CASSGTNTEAFF. In nucleotides, the CDR3 is TGCGCCAGCAGCGGAACAAACACTGAAGCTTTCTTT.

This clonotype was seen at least ten times. The chain employs TRBV5-4 and TRBJ2-7; 8 nucleotides align to TRBD1. The length of the CDR3 is 15 residues. J was trimmed by 0 bases and V by 4 bases; bases with no gene match: 6. Germline CDR1 and CDR2: SGHNT and YYREEE (reference sequence). CDR3 nucleotide sequence: TGTGCCAGCAGCCCGGACAGGGCCAACTCCTACGAGCAGTACTTC. Translating it yields CASSPDRANSYEQYF.

This clonotype was observed a handful of times. V usage is TRBV7-9 and J usage is TRBJ1-4, with a possible D match to TRBD1 (5 bases). The CDR3 is 16 amino acids. Germline-derived CDR1 and CDR2 are SEHNR and FQNEAQ (reference sequence). V lost 3 bases to trimming and J lost 2 bases, with 13 bases between them. CDR3 DNA: TGTGCCAGCAGCTTGGGGGAATCGGGGACTAATGAAAAACTGTTTTTT. As protein: CASSLGESGTNEKLFF.

This clonotype was seen more than once but under ten times. This chain connects TRBV12-3 or TRBV12-4 to TRBJ2-1; 8 bases agree with TRBD2. V shed 7 bases, J shed 13 bases, and the junction held 12 bases outside the gene matches. The CDR3 has 13 residues. CDR3 in DNA: TGTGCCAGCACATCCCAACGGGGGGGAGGCCAGTTCTTC. It specifies CASTSQRGGGQFF.

This sequence joins TRBV3-1 and TRBJ2-1; 11 bases match TRBD1. CDR1 and CDR2 (germline): LGHDT, YNNKEL (reference sequence). Trimming removed 1 base from V and 3 bases from J; junction bases left unmatched: 2. The CDR3 runs to 16 residues. As DNA, the CDR3 is TGTGCCAGCAGCCAAGGCGGGACAGGGGGCTACAATGAGCAGTTCTTC. Translated: CASSQGGTGGYNEQFF.

This clonotype occurred a few times. The chain recombines TRBV18 with TRBJ2-3; D is ambiguous. Germline V gene sequence: CDR1 KGHSH, CDR2 LQKENI. V was clipped by 1 base and J by 4 bases, with 3 bases between them. The CDR3 covers 12 residues. The CDR3 DNA sequence: TGTGCCAGCTCACCACAAGCAGATACGCAGTATTTT. The encoded protein is CASSPQADTQYF.

This clonotype was observed a handful of times. The rearrangement joins TRBV29-1 to TRBJ2-3; D unresolved. This CDR3 has 11 amino acids. V lost 5 bases and J 4 bases, leaving 7 bases between the germline ends. Germline V lookup: CDR1 SQVTM, CDR2 ANQGSEA. CDR3 DNA: TGCAGCGTTAGACTCGCAGATACGCAGTATTTT. Its translation: CSVRLADTQYF.

In its sample, this clonotype was seen many times. In DNA, the CDR3 is TGCGCCAGCAGCCTGGTGGCCCAGACTTCCACCGGGGAGCTGTTTTTT. This encodes CASSLVAQTSTGELFF. The chain employs TRBV5-1 and TRBJ2-2; D is uncertain. This CDR3 has 16 amino acids. Trimming took off 4 bases at V and 4 bases at J, with 17 bases between the two ends. In germline, CDR1 is SGHRS, CDR2 YFSETQ.

This clonotype was seen a few times. V is TRBV10-2 and J is TRBJ2-5; D tentatively fits TRBD1 or TRBD2 (5 bases each). With 8 bases removed from V and 2 bases from J, the gap between germline ends came to 18 bases. CDR1 WSHSY and CDR2 SAAADI come from the germline V gene. The CDR3 length is 15 residues. The CDR3 loop reads CASGDPRVRQETQYF. DNA for the CDR3: TGCGCCAGCGGGGACCCCAGGGTGCGGCAAGAGACCCAGTACTTC.

The DNA for the CDR3 is TGTGCCAGCAGTGAGGCACCGTATGGCTACACCTTC. It is translated as CASSEAPYGYTF. The genes are TRBV12-3 or TRBV12-4 and TRBJ1-2; D not resolved. Trimming removed 5 bases at V and 5 bases at J, with 9 bases between. This CDR3 spans 12 amino acids.

This clonotype was observed a few times. This CDR3 is CASSTTGDGYTF. The DNA of the CDR3 is TGTGCCAGCAGCACCACAGGGGATGGCTACACCTTC. The chain recombines TRBV9 with TRBJ1-2, with 7 bases identical to TRBD1. V was pared by 4 bases and J by 6 bases, with 3 bases of the junction left unmatched. Germline V gene sequence: CDR1 SGDLS, CDR2 YYNGEE. The CDR3 runs to 12 residues. The full variable domain, in which reference TRBV9 and TRBJ1-2 provide the parts outside the CDR3, is DSGVTQTPKHLITATGQRVTLRCSPRSGDLSVYWYQQSLDQGLQFLIQYYNGEERAKGNILERFSAQQFPDLHSELNLSSLELGDSALYFCASSTTGDGYTFGSGTRLTVV.

In regard to this clonotype: At one end the junction does not follow the germline gene, possibly because of a read error. The chain carries TRBV20-1 and TRBJ2-7; the D gene is possibly TRBD1 (6 bases). CDR3 length equals 11 residues. Germline loops: CDR1 DFQATT, CDR2 SNEGSKA (reference sequence). In DNA form, the CDR3 reads TGCAGTGCTAGATCGCTCCGGGACACCCTCTTC. Translation gives CSARSLRDTLF.

V and J are TRBV5-1 and TRBJ2-7; perhaps TRBD2 as D (5 bases). The length of the CDR3 is 12 residues. Germline assignment: CDR1 SGHRS and CDR2 YFSETQ. The V end was cut by 4 bases, the J end by 7 bases, with 12 bases between. CDR3 bases: TGCGCCAGCAGCGAGGGATTACGGGAGCAGTACTTC. Translated: CASSEGLREQYF. The variable domain in full, completed from reference TRBV5-1 and TRBJ2-7, reads KAGVTQTPRYLIKTRGQQVTLSCSPISGHRSVSWYQQTPGQGLQFLFEYFSETQRNKGNFPGRFSGRQFSNSRSEMNVSTLELGDSALYLCASSEGLREQYFGPGTRLTVT.

As regards this clonotype: It may be a read error: a sequence one base away is much more abundant. The chain recombines TRBV28 with TRBJ1-3; D ambiguous. This CDR3 spans 15 amino acids. Germline lookup yields CDR1 MDHEN and CDR2 SYDVKM. The CDR3 sequence: CASSLTSESGNTLYF. The CDR3, as DNA: TGTGCCAGCAGTTTAACGTCGGAATCTGGAAACACCTTATATTTT.